A single sample is the source of the 23 T cell receptor beta chains below, sequenced in a study of blood T cell repertoires in COVID-19. Profiling relied on immunoSEQ multiplex PCR, and the TCRdb table lists in-frame clones only, not all of them. The table includes 130,000 to 150,000 clones, 84% detected once. What was sequenced was peripheral blood. These receptors came from a woman between 45 and 60 years old in a cohort sampled during active or convalescent COVID-19.

The CDR3 region is CASSFQGTAYGYTF. In nucleotides, the CDR3 is TGTGCCAGCAGTTTCCAAGGGACAGCCTATGGCTACACCTTC. The chain joins TRBV27 to TRBJ1-2; 7 nucleotides match TRBD1. Per germline, CDR1 MNHEY and CDR2 SMNVEV (reference sequence). V trimming: 3 bases; J trimming: 4 bases; junction bases outside the gene matches: 5. The CDR3 totals 14 residues.

The chain combines TRBV5-5 with TRBJ2-7; 7 nucleotides agree with TRBD1. V lost 2 bases to trimming and J lost 2 bases; unmatched junction nucleotides: 7. Germline loops: CDR1 SGHKS, CDR2 YYEKEE (reference sequence). CDR3 length: 15 amino acids. CDR3 nucleotide sequence: TGTGCCAGCAGCTTCGATCCAGGGGGAACCTACGAGCAGTACTTC. It specifies CASSFDPGGTYEQYF. The full variable domain, in which reference TRBV5-5 and TRBJ2-7 provide the parts outside the CDR3, is DAGVTQSPTHLIKTRGQQVTLRCSPISGHKSVSWYQQVLGQGPQFIFQYYEKEERGRGNFPDRFSARQFPNYSSELNVNALLLGDSALYLCASSFDPGGTYEQYFGPGTRLTVT.

This rearrangement joins TRBV5-1 to TRBJ1-1; tentatively, D is TRBD1 (5 bases). V was clipped by 0 bases and J by 1 base, with 7 bases between them. Germline V gene data show CDR1 as SGHRS and CDR2 as YFSETQ. The length of the CDR3 is 14 residues. Here the CDR3 reads CASSLDRRNTEAFF. DNA for the CDR3: TGCGCCAGCAGCTTGGACAGGCGGAACACTGAAGCTTTCTTT.

The chain carries TRBV7-2 and TRBJ2-2; TRBD2 is a possible D gene (6 bases). The germline V gene encodes CDR1 SGHTA and CDR2 FQGNSA. V lost 4 bases to trimming and J lost 4 bases, with 13 bases between them. There are 15 residues in the CDR3. The CDR3 region is CASSWVAESTGELFF. The CDR3 DNA follows: TGTGCCAGCAGCTGGGTAGCGGAGTCCACCGGGGAGCTGTTTTTT.

V and J are TRBV5-1 and TRBJ2-1; 10 nucleotides align to TRBD1. Germline V gives CDR1 SGHRS, CDR2 YFSETQ. The CDR3 runs 15 residues. Unmatched junction bases numbered 2, after V lost 0 bases and J lost 5 bases. As DNA, the CDR3 is TGCGCCAGCAGCTTGGGACAGGGGGCGGACAATGAGCAGTTCTTC. The encoded protein is CASSLGQGADNEQFF.

The sample holds a few counts of this clone. The chain combines TRBV5-6 with TRBJ2-2, with D unclear. V was cut by 5 bases and J by 4 bases, with 6 bases left in between. The CDR3 length is 12 residues. Per the germline V gene, CDR1 is SGHDT and CDR2 is YYEEEE. For the CDR3, the DNA is TGTGCCAGCAGTTTCATCACCGGGGAGCTGTTTTTT. Translation: CASSFITGELFF.

There are a few counts of this clone. The chain couples TRBV9 to TRBJ2-5; TRBD2 matches 7 bases. The CDR3 runs 15 residues. The V gene's germline CDR1 is SGDLS and CDR2 YYNGEE. Trimming at V came to 0 bases and at J to 2 bases, leaving 4 bases not matched to a gene. This CDR3 is CASSVDWGGQETQYF. Here the CDR3 DNA reads TGTGCCAGCAGCGTAGACTGGGGGGGGCAAGAGACCCAGTACTTC.

The V gene is TRBV27, the J gene TRBJ2-2; D is possibly TRBD1 (6 bases). The germline CDR1 and CDR2 sequences are MNHEY and SMNVEV (reference sequence). The CDR3 has 14 residues. The V end was cut by 3 bases, the J end by 1 base, with 6 bases between. CDR3 nucleotides: TGTGCCAGCAGTTTGGGACAGAACACCGGGGAGCTGTTTTTT. Protein: CASSLGQNTGELFF.

Regarding this clone: Additional DNA sequences in this sample encode the identical CDR3. V is TRBV19 and J is TRBJ1-5, with TRBD1 matching over 9 bases. This CDR3 has 15 amino acids. Germline V gene lookup returns CDR1 LNHDA and CDR2 SQIVND (reference sequence). Unmatched junction bases numbered 4, after V lost 3 bases and J lost 4 bases. CDR3 in DNA: TGTGCCAGTAGTATCGGACAGGGGCCTAATCAGCCCCAGCATTTT. Its translation: CASSIGQGPNQPQHF.

The gene calls are TRBV18 and TRBJ2-3; 14 bases fit TRBD2. V shed 3 bases and J 0 bases; nucleotides not matched to a gene: 5. CDR3 length equals 18 residues. CDR1 and CDR2 (germline): KGHSH, LQKENI. CDR3 residues: CASSPRLAGGFSTDTQYF. As DNA, the CDR3 is TGTGCCAGCTCACCCCGACTAGCGGGGGGGTTTAGCACAGATACGCAGTATTTT.

This clone was picked up a small number of times. The chain uses TRBV7-9 and TRBJ1-1; 7 positions match TRBD1. The CDR3 loop spans 12 amino acids. CDR1 and CDR2 from the germline V gene are SEHNR and FQNEAQ (reference sequence). With 5 bases clipped from V and 10 bases from J, the junction kept 7 bases outside the gene matches. DNA of the CDR3: TGTGCCAGCAGCCCCGGAGGGGGCACAGCTTTCTTT. Amino acid sequence: CASSPGGGTAFF.

This chain connects TRBV6-5 to TRBJ2-7; 7 nucleotides align to TRBD1. The CDR3 consists of 16 residues. Per germline, CDR1 MNHEY and CDR2 SVGAGI. The V and J ends lost 3 bases and 4 bases, in that order; junction bases with no gene match: 12. The CDR3 DNA reads as TGTGCCAGCAGTTATCAAAGACGACAGGGAACATACGAGCAGTACTTC. It specifies CASSYQRRQGTYEQYF.

This chain connects TRBV27 to TRBJ1-5; 9 nucleotides match TRBD1. This CDR3 region has 14 residues. Germline V gene sequence: CDR1 MNHEY, CDR2 SMNVEV (reference sequence). Trimming took 9 bases from V and 4 from J; bases not matched to a gene: 7. CDR3 in DNA: TGTGCCAGGGGGACCGGGACAGGGAATCAGCCCCAGCATTTT. Translating gives CARGTGTGNQPQHF.

The gene calls are TRBV4-1 and TRBJ2-2, with 10 positions matching TRBD1. Germline lookup yields CDR1 MGHRA and CDR2 YSYEKL. V was clipped by 4 bases and J by 5 bases; unmatched bases: 13. The CDR3 has 18 amino acids. CDR3 bases: TGCGCCAGCAGCCTCTACCCCAGACAGGGGGCAAGTACCGGGGAGCTGTTTTTT. Its protein product is CASSLYPRQGASTGELFF.

The chain recombines TRBV27 with TRBJ2-1, with 10 positions matching TRBD2. V lost 5 bases to trimming and J lost 6 bases; unmatched junction nucleotides: 7. This CDR3 has 15 residues. The germline gives CDR1 MNHEY, CDR2 SMNVEV (reference sequence). The CDR3 sequence: CASSESGGALNEQFF. The CDR3 coding sequence is TGTGCCAGCAGTGAAAGCGGGGGGGCCCTCAATGAGCAGTTCTTC.

The V gene is TRBV5-6, the J gene TRBJ2-7; 7 nucleotides line up with TRBD1. The CDR3 totals 13 residues. Germline loops: CDR1 SGHDT, CDR2 YYEEEE. J was trimmed by 5 bases and V by 2 bases; bases with no gene match: 4. This chain's CDR3 is CASSFSGTDEQYF. The CDR3 DNA sequence: TGTGCCAGCAGCTTCTCCGGGACAGACGAGCAGTACTTC. The complete variable domain, with remaining parts taken from reference TRBV5-6 and TRBJ2-7, reads DAGVTQSPTHLIKTRGQQVTLRCSPKSGHDTVSWYQQALGQGPQFIFQYYEEEERQRGNFPDRFSGHQFPNYSSELNVNALLLGDSALYLCASSFSGTDEQYFGPGTRLTVT.

The rearrangement joins TRBV9 to TRBJ1-1; 8 positions agree with TRBD1. CDR3 length: 18 residues. V lost 4 bases and J lost 2; bases outside the gene matches: 16. Germline V gene lookup returns CDR1 SGDLS and CDR2 YYNGEE. CDR3 in amino acids: CASSPTLTQQGVNTEAFF. The DNA of the CDR3 is TGTGCCAGCAGCCCTACATTGACCCAACAGGGGGTTAACACTGAAGCTTTCTTT.

The chain has TRBV10-2 and TRBJ2-5; TRBD2 agrees at 9 bases. The CDR3 runs to 15 residues. J lost 1 base, V lost 4 bases, and 4 bases had no gene match. Germline V gene lookup returns CDR1 WSHSY and CDR2 SAAADI. CDR3 in DNA: TGCGCCAGCAGTGCTATTAGCGGGGGCCAAGAGACCCAGTACTTC. Its protein is CASSAISGGQETQYF.

The chain combines TRBV21-1 with TRBJ1-5; TRBD1, the table's D call, lacks a check against the DNA. TRBV21-1 is a pseudogene. This CDR3 contains 18 residues. CDR3: CASSKPRTGEKINQPQHF. The CDR3 DNA is TGTGCCAGCAGCAAACCTCGGACAGGGGAAAAAATCAATCAGCCCCAGCATTTT.

This chain connects TRBV11-2 to TRBJ2-1, with 7 bases that match TRBD1. Germline V CDR1 and CDR2: SGHAT, FQNNGV. This CDR3 spans 14 amino acids. V lost 2 bases, J lost 9 bases, and 7 bases stayed unmatched. The CDR3 nucleotides read TGTGCCAGCAGCTTAAGACAGGGAGATAGTGAGCAGTTCTTC. Its protein product is CASSLRQGDSEQFF.

This clone has just one count. The CDR3 spells CASSLERGVPYEQYF. CDR3 bases: TGTGCCAGCAGCCTTGAGCGGGGGGTCCCCTACGAGCAGTACTTC. The chain couples TRBV5-8 to TRBJ2-7, with 9 bases identical to TRBD2. This CDR3 contains 15 residues. The V and J ends lost 4 bases and 2 bases, in that order; junction bases with no gene match: 7. Germline assignment: CDR1 SGHTS and CDR2 YDEGEE.

This clone was seen a few times. The chain employs TRBV18 and TRBJ2-2, with 8 bases that match TRBD1. The CDR3 spans 16 residues. Looked up from germline, CDR1 is KGHSH and CDR2 is LQKENI. V was pared by 3 bases and J by 4 bases, with 7 bases of the junction left unmatched. This CDR3 reads CASSPPGQGSTGELFF. CDR3 in DNA: TGTGCCAGCTCACCTCCAGGACAGGGATCCACCGGGGAGCTGTTTTTT.

The rearrangement joins TRBV7-3 to TRBJ2-1; 7 bases agree with TRBD2. The CDR3 runs 12 residues. Germline CDR1 SGHTA, CDR2 FQGTGA. V shed 5 bases and J 10 bases; nucleotides not matched to a gene: 5. This CDR3 reads CASSPTGLEQFF. CDR3 nucleotide sequence: TGTGCCAGCAGCCCCACGGGACTAGAGCAGTTCTTC. Based on the CDR3 plus reference TRBV7-3 and TRBJ2-1, the full variable domain is GAGVSQTPSNKVTEKGKYVELRCDPISGHTALYWYRQSLGQGPEFLIYFQGTGAADDSGLPNDRFFAVRPEGSVSTLKIQRTERGDSAVYLCASSPTGLEQFFGPGTRLTVL.